This paragraph covers one TCR beta chain sequence. The data belong to a study of blood T cell repertoires in COVID-19. Trimming took 6 bases from V and 0 from J; bases not matched to a gene: 4. The germline V gene encodes CDR1 MNHEY and CDR2 SMNVEV (reference sequence). CDR3 length: 14 amino acids. Profiled with immunoSEQ multiplex PCR; TCRdb holds only in-frame clones, not every one. The sample holds about 92,000 clones, roughly 72% seen once. The TCR was taken from a woman aged 55-75 years in a cohort sampled during active or convalescent COVID-19. The chain uses TRBV27 and TRBJ1-2, with 7 bases identical to TRBD1. The source material was peripheral blood. The CDR3 DNA reads TGTGCCAGCAGGCGGGACAGCCCTAACTATGGCTACACCTTC. This encodes CASRRDSPNYGYTF.